This T cell receptor beta chain was obtained from a study of T cell clonality in common variable immunodeficiency (dated by TCRdb to the mid-2010s). Standard criteria were used to diagnose CVID, namely serum IgG, IgA and/or IgM reduced below the normal range together with specific antibody deficiency. A total of 45 or so subjects (approximately 15 female and about 29 male; age range roughly 9 to 64 years, mean age around 40) were included in the CVID group. Most of the CVID patients and most of the healthy controls were of Caucasian heritage. At the time of study participation, every CVID subject had been on replacement immunoglobulin therapy for one year or longer. When blood was collected, none of the CVID subjects were ill or on immunomodulatory or immunosuppressive medication. Heparinized peripheral whole blood samples of 5 to 8 ml were collected from each donor. TCRbeta CDR3 repertoires were sequenced from genomic DNA of adults with common variable immune deficiency (CVID) and healthy adult controls. To isolate peripheral blood mononuclear cells, diluted blood was subjected to density centrifugation over Hypaque 1077 or Ficoll-Paque. Genomic DNA was obtained from unsorted mononuclear cells using either Qiagen column purification or a centrifugation-based method.

CVID samples and control samples contributed equivalent amounts of genomic DNA as sequencing input. For every sample, a 60 bp segment covering the rearranged TCRbeta CDR3 region was amplified and then sequenced. The immunoSEQ assay, a bias-corrected multiplex PCR combined with high-throughput sequencing, was used to amplify TCRbeta. The authors' pipeline ran thus. Each unique nucleotide sequence was treated as a clone and annotated with V, D and J genes, copy number and frequency. Sequences were labeled productive if in frame, and non-productive if out of frame or containing stop codons. As previously described, clonality was computed from Shannon's entropy. The predicted amino acid sequences of productive clones were used to derive the mean CDR3 Kyte-Doolittle hydropathy. Using the R hclust function, scaled V gene usage was clustered hierarchically with Manhattan distance and complete linkage. Clone sharing by CDR3 amino acid sequence was assessed by resampling 12 repertoires per group over 100 rounds. Repertoires were searched for more than 55 published EBV-specific and some 240 published CMV-specific TCRbeta sequences. Analysis left out two CVID samples that produced under 10,000 sequences, so around 40 CVID repertoires remained. In its TCRdb copy, this immuneACCESS table keeps in-frame sequences only and misses some clones. Where compared with another copy, unresolved V genes explain less than half of these, and the others have no known cause. V, J and clone size reflect that table, while D and trimming were determined from the DNA. The sample comprises about 42,000 clones, and every one was counted more than once. The biggest ten clones account for 6% of the sample.

This clone has at least ten counts. Its antigen remains undetermined. From the germline J gene comes the end of the CDR3, since the read stops 3 residues before it. From the germline V gene, CDR1 is MNHEY and CDR2 is SVGEGT. The CDR3, from cysteine to phenylalanine, totals 15 residues. The 36 bases shown cover part of the CDR3, and their frame starts at base 1. Compared with germline, V lacks 4 bases and J lacks 4 bases; bases without a gene match: 7. The paper as a whole reports these results and caveats: It was noted by the authors that sequencing of the repertoires of T cell subpopulations would be needed to clarify the cause of the increased clonality in CVID. Despite equal DNA input, controls averaged roughly 80,000 unique sequences per sample versus about 30,000 in CVID samples. CVID TCRbeta sequences reportedly showed fewer deletions and N-nucleotide insertions and lacked highly modified clones with 13 or more V deletions. Compared with healthy controls, CVID subjects showed increased TCRbeta clonality (t-test p = 0.018), a feature most characteristic of about a third of subjects. Correlations of repertoire features with clinical complications were constrained by heterogeneity among patients within the CVID cohort. Healthy controls shared more TCRbeta clones with each other than CVID subjects shared among themselves (p < 0.0001).

Sample: peripheral blood mononuclear cells. Recombination linked TRBV6-2 or TRBV6-3 to TRBJ2-5, with TRBD1 matching 9 junction bases. The origin of this receptor is a human donor with common variable immunodeficiency. The sequenced part of the CDR3 DNA is TGTGCCAGCAGTTTCCGGGGGACAGGGCGAGAGACC. Translated, it gives CASSFRGTGRET. The whole CDR3 sequence is CASSFRGTGRETQYF.